This T cell receptor beta chain was identified in a study of shared clonotypes between healthy human individuals. Cells designated naive CD8 were CD45RO-negative and were positively selected for CCR7, with terminally differentiated effector memory CD45RA+ cells excluded. As regards this clone: Its antigen remains unknown. A read error may produce the germline difference seen at one junction end.

TCRdb's copy holds only in-frame clones and misses some; the assay was immunoSEQ multiplex PCR. The sample comprises about 580,000 clones, nearly 98% of which are singletons, and approximately 0.3% rests with the top ten. Looked up from germline, CDR1 is SSHAT and CDR2 is FNYEAQ (reference sequence). The CDR3 spans 14 residues. Study outcomes and limitations: Despite large depth, sorted-subset datasets appeared incompletely sequenced.

Sequences were obtained from naive CD8+ T cells sorted from blood. The receptor comes from a man aged 30 to 39 in good health. V gene TRBV7-7 combines with J gene TRBJ1-4; 8 bases fit TRBD1. The CDR3 here is CASSPDRGNEKLFF. For the CDR3, the DNA is TGTGCTAGCAGCCCAGACAGGGGTAATGAAAAACTGTTTTTT.